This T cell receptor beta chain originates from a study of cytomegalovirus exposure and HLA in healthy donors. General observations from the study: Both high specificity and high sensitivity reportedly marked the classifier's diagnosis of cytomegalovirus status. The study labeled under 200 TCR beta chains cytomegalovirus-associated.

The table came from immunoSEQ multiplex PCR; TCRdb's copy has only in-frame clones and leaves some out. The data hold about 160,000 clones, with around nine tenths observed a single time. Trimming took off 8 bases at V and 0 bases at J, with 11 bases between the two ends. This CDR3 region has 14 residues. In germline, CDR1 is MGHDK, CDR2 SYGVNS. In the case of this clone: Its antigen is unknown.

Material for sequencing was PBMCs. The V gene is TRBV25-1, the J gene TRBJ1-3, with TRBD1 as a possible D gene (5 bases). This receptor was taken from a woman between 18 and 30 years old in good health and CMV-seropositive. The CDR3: CASSKQDSGNTIYF. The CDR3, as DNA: TGTGCCAGCTCTAAACAGGACTCTGGAAACACCATATATTTT.